This TCR beta chain was sequenced for a study of cytotoxic CD8 clonotypes in ibrutinib-treated CLL. Study-level information: The average sample held roughly 250,000 productive templates and 94,082 productive rearrangements. Study-level results: Higher circulating CD8+ T-cell counts strongly accompanied higher baseline clonality, above age-matched healthy donors. The clonality rise at ibrutinib response reflected private clonotype expansion.

Sequencing used immunoSEQ multiplex PCR; TCRdb keeps in-frame clones, though not all of them. Here the sample spans around 310,000 clones, roughly 85% being singletons. Points on this clone: Its antigen is not known.

Germline V gene data show CDR1 as MDHEN and CDR2 as SYDVKM. Trimming cost V 5 bases and J 6 bases; bases outside gene matches: 3. The CDR3 covers 12 residues. V usage is TRBV28 and J usage is TRBJ2-7, with 8 bases that match TRBD1. The starting material was PBMCs, obtained before ibrutinib treatment. This receptor was identified in a human donor with chronic lymphocytic leukemia. CDR3 DNA: TGTGCCAGCAGTATCACAGGGGGCGAGCAGTACTTC. It encodes CASSITGGEQYF.